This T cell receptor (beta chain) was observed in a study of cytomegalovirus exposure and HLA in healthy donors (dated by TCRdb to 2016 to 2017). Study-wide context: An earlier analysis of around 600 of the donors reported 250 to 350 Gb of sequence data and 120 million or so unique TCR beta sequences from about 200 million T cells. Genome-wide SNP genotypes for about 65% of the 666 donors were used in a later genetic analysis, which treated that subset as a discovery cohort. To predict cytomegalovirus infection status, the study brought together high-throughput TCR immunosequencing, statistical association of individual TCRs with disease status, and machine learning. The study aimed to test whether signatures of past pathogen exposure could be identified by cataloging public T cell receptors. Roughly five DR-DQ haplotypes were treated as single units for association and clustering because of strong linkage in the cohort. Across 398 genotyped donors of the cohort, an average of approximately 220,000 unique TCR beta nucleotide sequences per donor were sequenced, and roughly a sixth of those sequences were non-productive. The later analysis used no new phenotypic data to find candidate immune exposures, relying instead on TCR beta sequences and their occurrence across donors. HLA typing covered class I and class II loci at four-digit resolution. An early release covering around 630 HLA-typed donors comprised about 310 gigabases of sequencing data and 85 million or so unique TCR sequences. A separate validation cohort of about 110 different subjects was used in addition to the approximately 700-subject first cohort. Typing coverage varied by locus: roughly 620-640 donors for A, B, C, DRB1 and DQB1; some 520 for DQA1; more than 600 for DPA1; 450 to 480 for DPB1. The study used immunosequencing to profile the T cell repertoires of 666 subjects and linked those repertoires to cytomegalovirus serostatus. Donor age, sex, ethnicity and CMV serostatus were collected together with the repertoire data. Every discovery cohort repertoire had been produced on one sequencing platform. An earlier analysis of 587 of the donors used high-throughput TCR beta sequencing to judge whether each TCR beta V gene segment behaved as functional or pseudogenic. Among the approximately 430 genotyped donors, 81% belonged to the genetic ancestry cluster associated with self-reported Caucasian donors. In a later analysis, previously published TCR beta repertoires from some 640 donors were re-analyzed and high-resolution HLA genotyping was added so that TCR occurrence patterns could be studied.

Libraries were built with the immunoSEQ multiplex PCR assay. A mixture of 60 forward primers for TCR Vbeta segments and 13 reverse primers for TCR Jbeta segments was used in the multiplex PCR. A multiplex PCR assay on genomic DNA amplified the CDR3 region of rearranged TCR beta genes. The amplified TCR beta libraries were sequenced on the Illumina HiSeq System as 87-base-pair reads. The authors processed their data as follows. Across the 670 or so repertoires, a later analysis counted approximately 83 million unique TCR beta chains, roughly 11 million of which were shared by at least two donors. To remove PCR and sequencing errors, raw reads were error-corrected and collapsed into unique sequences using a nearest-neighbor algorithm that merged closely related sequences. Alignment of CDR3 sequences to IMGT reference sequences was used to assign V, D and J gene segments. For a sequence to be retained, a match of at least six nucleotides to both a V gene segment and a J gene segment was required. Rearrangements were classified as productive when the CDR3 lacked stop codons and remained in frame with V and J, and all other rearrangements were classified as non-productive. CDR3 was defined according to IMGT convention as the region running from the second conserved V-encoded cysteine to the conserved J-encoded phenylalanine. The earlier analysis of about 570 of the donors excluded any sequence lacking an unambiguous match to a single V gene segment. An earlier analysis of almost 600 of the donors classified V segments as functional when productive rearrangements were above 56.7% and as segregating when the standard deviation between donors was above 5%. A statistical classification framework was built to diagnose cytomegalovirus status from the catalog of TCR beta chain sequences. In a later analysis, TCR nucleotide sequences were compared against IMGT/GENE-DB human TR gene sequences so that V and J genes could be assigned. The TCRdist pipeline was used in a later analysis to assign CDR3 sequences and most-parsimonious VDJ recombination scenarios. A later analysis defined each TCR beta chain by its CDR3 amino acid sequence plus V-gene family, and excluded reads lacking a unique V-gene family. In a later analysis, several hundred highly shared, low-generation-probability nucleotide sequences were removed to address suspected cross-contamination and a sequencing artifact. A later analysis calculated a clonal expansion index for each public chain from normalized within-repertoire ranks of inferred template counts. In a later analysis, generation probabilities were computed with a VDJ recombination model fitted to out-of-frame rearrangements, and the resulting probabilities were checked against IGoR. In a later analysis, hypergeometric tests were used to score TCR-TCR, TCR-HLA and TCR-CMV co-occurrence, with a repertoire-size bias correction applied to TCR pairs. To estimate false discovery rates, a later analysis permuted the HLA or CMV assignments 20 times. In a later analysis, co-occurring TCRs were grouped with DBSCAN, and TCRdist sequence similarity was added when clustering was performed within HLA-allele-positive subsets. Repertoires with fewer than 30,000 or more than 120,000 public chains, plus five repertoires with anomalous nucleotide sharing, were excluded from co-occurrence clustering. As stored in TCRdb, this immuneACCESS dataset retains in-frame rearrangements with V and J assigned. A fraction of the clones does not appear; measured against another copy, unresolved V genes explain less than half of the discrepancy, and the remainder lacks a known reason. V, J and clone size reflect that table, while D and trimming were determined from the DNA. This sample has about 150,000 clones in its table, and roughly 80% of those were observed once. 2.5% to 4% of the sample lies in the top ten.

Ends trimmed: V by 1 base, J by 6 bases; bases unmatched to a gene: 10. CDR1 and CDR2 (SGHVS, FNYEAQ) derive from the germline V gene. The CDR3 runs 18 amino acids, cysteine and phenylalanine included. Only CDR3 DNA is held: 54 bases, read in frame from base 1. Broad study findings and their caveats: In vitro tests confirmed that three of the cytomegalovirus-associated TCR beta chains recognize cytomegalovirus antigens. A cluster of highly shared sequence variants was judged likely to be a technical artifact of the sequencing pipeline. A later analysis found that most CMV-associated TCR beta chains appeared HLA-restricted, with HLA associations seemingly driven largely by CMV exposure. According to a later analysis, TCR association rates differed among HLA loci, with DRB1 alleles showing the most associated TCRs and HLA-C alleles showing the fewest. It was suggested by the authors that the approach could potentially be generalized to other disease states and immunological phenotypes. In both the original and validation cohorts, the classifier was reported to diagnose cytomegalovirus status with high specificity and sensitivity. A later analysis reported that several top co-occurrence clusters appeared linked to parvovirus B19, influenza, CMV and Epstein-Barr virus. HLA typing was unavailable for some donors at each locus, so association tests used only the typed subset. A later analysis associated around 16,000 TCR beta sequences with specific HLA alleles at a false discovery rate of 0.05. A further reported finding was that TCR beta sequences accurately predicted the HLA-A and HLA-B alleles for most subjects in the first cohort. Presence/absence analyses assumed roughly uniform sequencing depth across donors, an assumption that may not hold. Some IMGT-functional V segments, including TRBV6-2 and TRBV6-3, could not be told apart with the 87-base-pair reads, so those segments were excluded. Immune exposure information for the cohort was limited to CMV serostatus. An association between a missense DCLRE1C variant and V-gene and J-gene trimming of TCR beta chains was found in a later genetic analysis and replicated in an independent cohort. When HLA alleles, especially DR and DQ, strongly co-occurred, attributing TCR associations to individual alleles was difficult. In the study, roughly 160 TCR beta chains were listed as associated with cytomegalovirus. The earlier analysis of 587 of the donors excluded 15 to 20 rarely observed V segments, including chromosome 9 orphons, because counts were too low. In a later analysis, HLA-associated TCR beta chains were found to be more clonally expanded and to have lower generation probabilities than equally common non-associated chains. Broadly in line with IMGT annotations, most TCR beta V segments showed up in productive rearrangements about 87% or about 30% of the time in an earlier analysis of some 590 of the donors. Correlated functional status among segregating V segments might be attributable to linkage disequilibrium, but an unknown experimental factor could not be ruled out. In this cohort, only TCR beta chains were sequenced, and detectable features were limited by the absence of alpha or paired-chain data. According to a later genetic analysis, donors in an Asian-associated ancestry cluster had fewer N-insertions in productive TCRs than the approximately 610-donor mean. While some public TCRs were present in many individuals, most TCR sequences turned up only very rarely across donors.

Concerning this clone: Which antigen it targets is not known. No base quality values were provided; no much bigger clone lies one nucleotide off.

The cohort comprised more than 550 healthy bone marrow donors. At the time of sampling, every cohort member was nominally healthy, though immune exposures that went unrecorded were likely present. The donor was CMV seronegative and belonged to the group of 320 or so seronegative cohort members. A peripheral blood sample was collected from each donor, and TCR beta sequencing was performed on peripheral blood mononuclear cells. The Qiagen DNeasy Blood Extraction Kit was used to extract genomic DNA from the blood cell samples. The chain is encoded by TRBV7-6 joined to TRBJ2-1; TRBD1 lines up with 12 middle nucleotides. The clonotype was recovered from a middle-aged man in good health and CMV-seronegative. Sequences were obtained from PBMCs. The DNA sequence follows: TGTGCCAGCAGCTTAGGCTCCCACGCGGGACAGGGGGCCAATGAGCAGTTCTTC. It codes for CASSLGSHAGQGANEQFF.